One and the same sample provided the 14 T cell receptor beta chains below, sequenced in a study of Graves' ophthalmopathy and Graves' hyperthyroidism. RNA transcripts provided the template for amplifying TCR beta CDR3 regions. Following a first-round RT-PCR that used HTBI primers, a second-round multiplex PCR was carried out. TCRdb processed the multiplex PCR reads anew with MiXCR; each CDR3 protein has one entry. The sample carries 300,000 or so distinct CDR3 sequences, around a sixth recorded once. The sample was peripheral blood. The receptors were gathered from an adult man with Graves' ophthalmopathy.

This clonotype was picked up many times. The chain joins TRBV7-9 to TRBJ2-5; 8 bases agree with TRBD1. The CDR3 covers 14 residues. Germline loops: CDR1 SEHNR, CDR2 FQNEAQ (reference sequence). The V gene end was trimmed by 2 bases and the J gene end by 3 bases; junction bases not matched to a gene: 2. The CDR3 bases are TGTGCCAGCAGCTTATTGGACAGGGAAGAGACCCAGTACTTC. This gives the protein CASSLLDREETQYF.

This clonotype has at least ten counts. The chain uses TRBV13 and TRBJ2-2, with D possibly being TRBD2 (6 bases). This CDR3 region has 15 residues. Trimming pared 3 bases from V and 3 bases from J, leaving 11 bases between. The germline CDR1 and CDR2 sequences are PRHDT and FYEKMQ (reference sequence). The CDR3 DNA is TGTGCCAGCAGCTTGGGACTGGGTGACACCGGGGAGCTGTTTTTT. Translated, it gives CASSLGLGDTGELFF.

The chain uses TRBV7-3 and TRBJ2-2; no clear D. Germline CDR1 is SGHTA and CDR2 is FQGTGA. The CDR3 is 14 residues long. The V end lost 5 bases, the J end lost 6 bases, and 13 bases lay between the germline ends. Here the CDR3 reads CASSASWMAGELFF. Written as DNA, the CDR3 is TGTGCCAGCAGCGCCTCATGGATGGCCGGGGAGCTGTTTTTT.

The table lists this clonotype with many counts. J is TRBJ1-3 and V is TRBV29-1; D is unclear. The CDR3 loop spans 15 amino acids. Trimming removed 8 bases from V and 2 bases from J, with 19 bases in between. Per the germline V gene, CDR1 is SQVTM and CDR2 is ANQGSEA. In nucleotides, the CDR3 is TGCAGCATCCGAAAAAACGCAGGTCCTGGAAACACCATATATTTT. Translating it yields CSIRKNAGPGNTIYF.

Only one count was recorded for this clonotype. The chain joins TRBV6-1 to TRBJ2-7; 9 bases are shared with TRBD2. This CDR3 comprises 14 residues. After removal of 4 bases from V and 0 bases from J, the junction contained 1 base not matched to a gene. The germline V gene encodes CDR1 MNHNS and CDR2 SASEGT. The DNA of the CDR3 is TGTGCCAGCAGTGGGACTAGCGTCTCCTACGAGCAGTACTTC. Its translation is CASSGTSVSYEQYF.

This clonotype occurred many times. The V call is TRBV20-1, the J call TRBJ1-2, with D tentatively TRBD1 (5 bases). With 5 bases removed from V and 12 bases from J, the gap between germline ends came to 13 bases. This CDR3 has 10 amino acids. Germline V lookup: CDR1 DFQATT, CDR2 SNEGSKA (reference sequence). CDR3 DNA sequence: TGCAGTGCTCCGGACACCGGGGACACCTTC. Translated, it gives CSAPDTGDTF.

This clonotype appeared many times. The rearrangement joins TRBV2 to TRBJ2-7, with D unresolved. CDR1 and CDR2 from the germline V gene are SNHLY and FYNNEI. V lost 6 bases and J lost 1, with 4 bases in between. The CDR3 length is 11 residues. The CDR3 DNA sequence: TGTGCCAGCAGGGCTTCCTACGAGCAGTACTTC. Encoded protein: CASRASYEQYF.

The chain is built from TRBV27 and TRBJ2-7; 7 bases align to TRBD2. The CDR3 is made up of 16 amino acids. CDR1 and CDR2 (germline): MNHEY, SMNVEV (reference sequence). V shed 5 bases, J shed 1 base, and the junction held 11 bases outside the gene matches. The CDR3 nucleotides read TGTGCCAGCAGTCGAAGCGGGGACTCCACTTCCTACGAGCAGTACTTC. It codes for CASSRSGDSTSYEQYF.

This clonotype was picked up many times. V is TRBV10-3 and J is TRBJ2-7; 7 bases align to TRBD1. Trimming removed 4 bases from V and 1 base from J; junction bases left unmatched: 4. Germline V gene lookup returns CDR1 ENHRY and CDR2 SYGVKD. This CDR3 has 14 residues. The CDR3 reads CAISVLQGSYEQYF. The CDR3 DNA is TGTGCCATCAGTGTACTACAGGGGTCCTACGAGCAGTACTTC.

This clonotype was observed many times. The chain combines TRBV29-1 with TRBJ2-7; 8 nucleotides align to TRBD1. The length of the CDR3 is 12 residues. CDR1 and CDR2 (germline): SQVTM, ANQGSEA. J lost 5 bases, V lost 6 bases, and 6 bases had no gene match. CDR3 bases: TGCAGCGTCAGGACAGGGAAAAACGAGCAGTACTTC. It yields the protein CSVRTGKNEQYF.

Many counts were recorded for this clonotype. The chain recombines TRBV19 with TRBJ1-1, with D unclear. CDR3 length: 12 residues. Trimming took 8 bases from V and 8 from J, leaving 15 bases between them. The germline CDR1 and CDR2 sequences are LNHDA and SQIVND (reference sequence). The CDR3 DNA is TGTGCCAGTCGAGGTAGGCGGCTCGAAGCTTTCTTT. It is translated as CASRGRRLEAFF.

This clonotype was seen repeatedly, ten times or more. V is TRBV12-3 or TRBV12-4 and J is TRBJ1-2, with a weak D call TRBD1 (5 bases). Trimming removed 2 bases at V and 3 bases at J, with 13 bases between. The CDR3 length is 15 residues. CDR3 amino acids: CASSLKAGGHYGYTF. Written as DNA, the CDR3 is TGTGCCAGCAGTTTAAAGGCGGGGGGTCACTATGGCTACACCTTC.

This clonotype was recorded many times. The chain has TRBV15 and TRBJ2-7, with TRBD1 matching 9 bases. With 4 bases clipped from V and 1 base from J, the junction kept 5 bases outside the gene matches. CDR1 is LNHNV and CDR2 is YYDKDF in the germline V gene (reference sequence). This CDR3 has 15 residues. CDR3 nucleotides: TGTGCCACCAGCAAGGGACAGGGATTATCCTACGAGCAGTACTTC. Translating it yields CATSKGQGLSYEQYF.

This chain connects TRBV28 to TRBJ1-1; D possibly corresponds to TRBD1 (5 bases). The CDR3 sequence is 17 residues long. Deletions cut 4 bases from V and 3 bases from J, with 21 bases between. Germline CDR1 MDHEN, CDR2 SYDVKM. CDR3 loop: CASSSSRTRLGHTEAFF. CDR3 in DNA: TGTGCCAGCAGTTCTTCTCGGACGAGGTTGGGGCACACTGAAGCTTTCTTT.